The clone carrying this T cell receptor beta chain has just one count. Its antigen is unknown. The V gene end was trimmed by 4 bases and the J gene end by 8 bases; junction bases not matched to a gene: 9. CDR1 is SGHTA and CDR2 is FQGNSA in the germline V gene. This CDR3 spans 15 amino acids. The entry originates in a study of cytomegalovirus exposure and HLA in healthy donors. The PCR contained 60 Vbeta and 13 Jbeta primers. In the authors' workflow: Approximately 12 million of the roughly 80 million unique TCR beta chains counted in a later analysis were shared. Some clones are missing from TCRdb's copy, which holds only in-frame ones; the method was immunoSEQ multiplex PCR. From that table come the V and J calls and clone size; the DNA was used to work out D and trimming. Among some 160,000 clones listed, roughly 80% were seen once. General observations from the study: Among the CMV-associated chains, a few were confirmed in vitro as specific for CMV antigens. There was a cluster of highly shared sequence variants that was likely a sequencing artifact.

This sequence originates from a middle-aged woman in good health and CMV-seropositive. The chain carries TRBV7-2 and TRBJ2-4; 9 positions match TRBD2. The sample comprised PBMCs. CDR3 bases: TGTGCCAGCAGCTCGACGGGACTAGCCACGTACATTCAGTACTTC. Amino acid sequence: CASSSTGLATYIQYF. Drawing the rest from reference TRBV7-2 and TRBJ2-4, the complete variable domain is GAGVSQSPSNKVTEKGKDVELRCDPISGHTALYWYRQSLGQGLEFLIYFQGNSAPDKSGLPSDRFSAERTGGSVSTLTIQRTQQEDSAVYLCASSSTGLATYIQYFGAGTRLSVL.